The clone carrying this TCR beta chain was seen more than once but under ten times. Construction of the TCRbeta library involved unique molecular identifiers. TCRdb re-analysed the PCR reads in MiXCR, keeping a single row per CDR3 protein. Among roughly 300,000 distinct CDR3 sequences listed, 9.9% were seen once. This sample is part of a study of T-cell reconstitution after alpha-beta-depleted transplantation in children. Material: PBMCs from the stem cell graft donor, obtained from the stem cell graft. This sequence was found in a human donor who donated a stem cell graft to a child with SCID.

In nucleotides, the CDR3 is TGTGCCACCAGGATGGTCGGGGGCGGGAGCACAGATACGCAGTATTTT. Translated, it gives CATRMVGGGSTDTQYF. The chain recombines TRBV27 with TRBJ2-3; D is possibly TRBD1 or TRBD2 (6 bases each). CDR3 length: 16 residues. Germline assignment: CDR1 MNHEY and CDR2 SMNVEV (reference sequence). Trimming cost V 10 bases and J 0 bases, with 20 bases left between them.